This TCR beta chain stems from a study of control samples from healthy donors and cancer patients (dated by TCRdb to the early 2020s). V was cut back by 4 bases and J by 0 bases, leaving a gap of 13 bases between them. Sequences MNHEY (CDR1) and SVGAGI (CDR2) are obtained from the germline V gene. The CDR3 contains 16 residues, cysteine and phenylalanine counted. Here the CDR3 DNA is all that survives: 48 bases in frame from base 1. About this clone: Its antigen is unknown. Base qualities are not at hand, and no much larger clone is one base apart.

The protocol used for the library was the immunoSEQ multiplex PCR assay. In its TCRdb copy, this immuneACCESS table keeps in-frame sequences only and misses some clones. Where compared with another copy, unresolved V genes explain less than half of these, and the others have no known cause. The sample table contains over 150,000 clones; only one count was recorded for under 96% of them. Of the sample, approximately 1% is held by the ten largest clones. The V and J segments used are TRBV6-5 and TRBJ1-3; the D gene cannot be named for sure. Material: blood. The TCR sequence derives from a woman in her twenties or thirties in good health. The CDR3 has the sequence CASSFGLPSSGNTIYF. The DNA sequence is TGTGCCAGCAGTTTCGGCCTGCCGAGCTCTGGAAACACCATATATTTT.